This entry lists 21 T cell receptor beta chains sequenced from one sample in a study of T cells in Graves' hyperthyroidism and ophthalmopathy. The TCR beta CDR3 regions underwent amplification using RNA transcripts as the source. First-round RT-PCR of the TCR CDR3 relied on the HTBI primer set. One entry per CDR3 protein, called by TCRdb with MiXCR from the multiplex PCR reads. Here the sample spans about 480,000 distinct CDR3 sequences, roughly a quarter being singletons. Input material: blood. These receptors originate from a woman aged 25 to 45 with Graves' ophthalmopathy.

The chain recombines TRBV6-2 or TRBV6-3 with TRBJ1-1; perhaps TRBD1 as D (5 bases). The germline V and J ends were trimmed by 8 bases and 1 base, with 29 bases remaining between them. The germline V gene encodes CDR1 MNHEY and CDR2 SVGEGT. This CDR3 has 19 amino acids. DNA for the CDR3: TGTGCCAGCTCCCAAAGAAAAGGGGCAGCCATTCAAGCGAACACTGAAGCTTTCTTT. Translating it yields CASSQRKGAAIQANTEAFF.

The genes are TRBV11-1 and TRBJ1-1, with no clear D. The CDR3 extends over 17 amino acids. Germline V gene lookup returns CDR1 SGHAT and CDR2 FQDESV (reference sequence). V lost 0 bases to trimming and J lost 4 bases, with 18 bases between them. CDR3 protein: CASSLAWETKGLTEAFF. The DNA of the CDR3 is TGTGCCAGCAGCTTAGCTTGGGAGACGAAAGGGCTCACTGAAGCTTTCTTT. The full variable domain, rest sourced from reference TRBV11-1 and TRBJ1-1, is EAEVAQSPRYKITEKSQAVAFWCDPISGHATLYWYRQILGQGPELLVQFQDESVVDDSQLPKDRFSAERLKGVDSTLKIQPAELGDSAMYLCASSLAWETKGLTEAFFGQGTRLTVV.

This clonotype was seen repeatedly, ten times or more. This chain uses TRBV10-3 with TRBJ2-7, with TRBD1 matching over 9 bases. The germline V gene encodes CDR1 ENHRY and CDR2 SYGVKD. J was trimmed by 6 bases and V by 4 bases; bases with no gene match: 4. The CDR3 length is 13 residues. The CDR3, as DNA: TGTGCCATCAGTGTGGGACAGGGATCCGAGCAGTACTTC. Translating it yields CAISVGQGSEQYF.

This clonotype was recorded many times. This chain connects TRBV7-9 to TRBJ1-1; 9 positions match TRBD1. This CDR3 is built from 17 residues. The J segment lost 4 bases and the V segment lost 5 bases, leaving 14 bases of the junction unmatched. Germline-derived CDR1 and CDR2 are SEHNR and FQNEAQ (reference sequence). The DNA for the CDR3 is TGTGCCAGCAGCCCTAGTTGGACAGGGGCGGGCAGCACTGAAGCTTTCTTT. This encodes CASSPSWTGAGSTEAFF.

The table lists this clonotype with many counts. The rearrangement links TRBV24-1 to TRBJ1-5; D gene ambiguous. The ends were cut back, 4 bases at V and 4 bases at J, with 16 bases in the middle. The CDR3 has 16 amino acids. Germline V CDR1 and CDR2: KGHDR, SFDVKD. This CDR3 reads CATSEVFLVGNQPQHF. The CDR3 region has the DNA TGTGCCACCAGTGAGGTTTTTTTAGTGGGGAATCAGCCCCAGCATTTT.

Ten or more counts support this clonotype. V usage is TRBV16 and J usage is TRBJ2-7, with D uncertain. CDR3 length: 12 amino acids. Between the trimmed V and J ends, which lost 2 bases and 9 bases, there was a span of 11 bases. Germline CDR1 is KGHSY and CDR2 is FQNENV. CDR3 nucleotide sequence: TGTGCCAGCAGCCAACCCCGATGGGTGCAGTACTTC. Translated, it gives CASSQPRWVQYF.

The chain links TRBV6-1 to TRBJ1-1, with D possibly matching TRBD1 (5 bases). CDR1 MNHNS and CDR2 SASEGT come from the germline V gene. The V end lost 2 bases, the J end lost 6 bases, and 13 bases lay between the germline ends. The length of the CDR3 is 14 residues. CDR3 protein: CASSEFRADAEAFF. The CDR3 DNA reads as TGTGCCAGCAGTGAATTCAGGGCTGACGCTGAAGCTTTCTTT.

This clonotype occurred a few times. The chain links TRBV30 to TRBJ1-2; a possible D gene is TRBD1 (5 bases). Germline V gene lookup returns CDR1 GTSNPN and CDR2 SVGIG (reference sequence). The V end was cut by 0 bases, the J end by 7 bases, with 21 bases between. CDR3 length: 16 amino acids. The CDR3 spells CAWSVDPVPGVAGYTF. The CDR3 DNA follows: TGTGCCTGGAGTGTGGATCCGGTGCCGGGGGTTGCTGGCTACACCTTC.

This clonotype was found many times. The chain links TRBV28 to TRBJ1-5; D may be TRBD1 (6 bases). The V end was cut by 3 bases, the J end by 5 bases, with 8 bases between. CDR1 is MDHEN and CDR2 is SYDVKM in the germline V gene. There are 13 residues in the CDR3. CDR3 DNA sequence: TGTGCCAGCAGTTTTTCAGGGGATCAGCCCCAGCATTTT. Amino acid sequence: CASSFSGDQPQHF. The full variable domain, its missing parts supplied by reference TRBV28 and TRBJ1-5, is DVKVTQSSRYLVKRTGEKVFLECVQDMDHENMFWYRQDPGLGLRLIYFSYDVKMKEKGDIPEGYSVSREKKERFSLILESASTNQTSMYLCASSFSGDQPQHFGDGTRLSIL.

This chain links TRBV6-4 with TRBJ2-1; 14 bases line up with TRBD2. The CDR3 runs 15 residues. The ends lost 2 bases at V and 7 bases at J; junction bases unmatched: 1. Germline V gives CDR1 MRHNA, CDR2 SNTAGT. The CDR3 region is CASSDRLAGGNEQFF. The CDR3 DNA sequence: TGTGCCAGCAGTGACCGACTAGCGGGGGGGAATGAGCAGTTCTTC.

This clonotype has a count of ten or more. This rearrangement joins TRBV28 to TRBJ1-1; no clear D gene. V dropped 2 bases and J dropped 4 bases, with 8 bases sitting between them. Germline lookup yields CDR1 MDHEN and CDR2 SYDVKM. CDR3 length equals 13 residues. CDR3 protein: CASSLGQVTEAFF. The DNA of the CDR3 is TGTGCCAGCAGTTTAGGGCAGGTCACTGAAGCTTTCTTT.

In this sample, this clonotype turned up many times. The rearrangement joins TRBV15 to TRBJ1-5; 8 bases are shared with TRBD1. This CDR3 comprises 15 residues. Germline CDR1 and CDR2: LNHNV and YYDKDF (reference sequence). With 3 bases clipped from V and 7 bases from J, the junction kept 8 bases outside the gene matches. Here the CDR3 reads CATSRDFAGGQPQHF. The CDR3 bases are TGTGCCACCAGCAGGGACTTTGCAGGGGGCCAGCCCCAGCATTTT.

The V call is TRBV14, the J call TRBJ2-5, with 11 bases matching TRBD2. CDR1 SGHDN and CDR2 FVKESK come from the germline V gene. Trimming cost V 1 base and J 3 bases; bases outside gene matches: 10. The CDR3 is 18 residues long. CDR3 sequence: CASSQVALAGGLKETQYF. The CDR3 DNA sequence: TGTGCCAGCAGCCAAGTCGCCCTAGCGGGGGGCCTGAAAGAGACCCAGTACTTC.

This clonotype was seen at least ten times. The rearrangement joins TRBV20-1 to TRBJ1-2; no firm D call. V dropped 6 bases and J dropped 8 bases, with 22 bases sitting between them. Germline assignment: CDR1 DFQATT and CDR2 SNEGSKA (reference sequence). This CDR3 region has 14 residues. CDR3 in amino acids: CSADTAGLFGGYTF. Here the CDR3 DNA reads TGCAGTGCCGACACCGCGGGCCTATTTGGGGGCTACACCTTC.

This clonotype was seen ten or more times. The chain carries TRBV4-2 and TRBJ1-5; TRBD1 might be the D (5 bases). CDR1 LGHNA and CDR2 YNFKEQ come from the germline V gene. The CDR3 sequence is 14 residues long. Trimming pared 4 bases from V and 3 bases from J, leaving 10 bases between. CDR3 DNA: TGTGCCAGCAGCCCACAGGTGGACAATCAGCCCCAGCATTTT. Translating gives CASSPQVDNQPQHF.

This clonotype has only a few counts. CDR3 bases: TGTGCCAGCAGTTACGGGACTAGCGGGGCGGGGGAGACCCAGTACTTC. Protein product: CASSYGTSGAGETQYF. This sequence joins TRBV6-5 and TRBJ2-5; 13 bases are shared with TRBD2. CDR3 length: 16 residues. CDR1 and CDR2 from the germline V gene are MNHEY and SVGAGI. The junction had 5 bases not matched to a gene; V was cut back by 2 bases and J by 5 bases.

This clonotype was seen at least ten times. This rearrangement joins TRBV3-1 to TRBJ1-1; TRBD1 might be the D (6 bases). The CDR3 loop spans 13 amino acids. V lost 1 base to trimming and J lost 7 bases, with 10 bases between them. Germline V gives CDR1 LGHDT, CDR2 YNNKEL (reference sequence). The CDR3 spells CASSQAYRVEAFF. For the CDR3, the DNA is TGTGCCAGCAGCCAAGCATACAGGGTTGAAGCTTTCTTT. The full variable domain, rest sourced from reference TRBV3-1 and TRBJ1-1, is DTAVSQTPKYLVTQMGNDKSIKCEQNLGHDTMYWYKQDSKKFLKIMFSYNNKELIINETVPNRFSPKSPDKAHLNLHINSLELGDSAVYFCASSQAYRVEAFFGQGTRLTVV.

This clonotype was observed many times. J is TRBJ2-5 and V is TRBV7-3; possible D gene TRBD1, 6 bases. This CDR3 spans 14 amino acids. Looked up from germline, CDR1 is SGHTA and CDR2 is FQGTGA. Trimming pared 5 bases from V and 4 bases from J, leaving 14 bases between. The CDR3 sequence: CASSLGDTRETQYF. The DNA of the CDR3 is TGTGCCAGCAGCCTGGGGGACACCCGAGAGACCCAGTACTTC. Full variable domain (missing parts from reference TRBV7-3 and TRBJ2-5): GAGVSQTPSNKVTEKGKYVELRCDPISGHTALYWYRQSLGQGPEFLIYFQGTGAADDSGLPNDRFFAVRPEGSVSTLKIQRTERGDSAVYLCASSLGDTRETQYFGPGTRLLVL.

Concerning this clonotype: One end of the junction does not line up with germline, which may come from a read error. The V call is TRBV6-1, the J call TRBJ2-1; no clear D gene. CDR3 size: 15 residues. Looked up from germline, CDR1 is MNHNS and CDR2 is SASEGT. CDR3 in DNA: TGTGCCAGCAGGGCTAGGTCGAGCTCCTACAATGAGAAGTTCTTC. Protein product: CASRARSSSYNEKFF.

This clonotype was counted many times. The chain combines TRBV28 with TRBJ2-5; maybe TRBD1 (6 bases). Germline assignment: CDR1 MDHEN and CDR2 SYDVKM. This CDR3 has 18 residues. Trimming removed 5 bases from V and 0 bases from J, with 22 bases in between. The CDR3 reads CASSPAPGTRTYQETQYF. The CDR3 coding sequence is TGTGCCAGCAGTCCAGCCCCCGGGACAAGAACTTACCAAGAGACCCAGTACTTC.

This clonotype showed up just once. The chain is built from TRBV12-3 or TRBV12-4 and TRBJ2-7; 9 nucleotides match TRBD1. The CDR3 runs to 15 residues. J was trimmed by 2 bases and V by 5 bases; bases with no gene match: 7. The CDR3 nucleotides read TGTGCCAGCAGTGCCGCGACAGGGGGAACCTACGAGCAGTACTTC. Translation gives CASSAATGGTYEQYF.